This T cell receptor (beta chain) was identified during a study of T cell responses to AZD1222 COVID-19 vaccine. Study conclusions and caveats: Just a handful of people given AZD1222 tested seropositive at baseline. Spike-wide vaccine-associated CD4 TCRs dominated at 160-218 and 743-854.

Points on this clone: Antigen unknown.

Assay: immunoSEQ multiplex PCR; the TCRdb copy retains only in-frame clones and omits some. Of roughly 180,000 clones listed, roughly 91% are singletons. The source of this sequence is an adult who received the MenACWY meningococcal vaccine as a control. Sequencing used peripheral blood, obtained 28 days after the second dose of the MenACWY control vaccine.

CDR3 in amino acids: CASSYDPTDTQYF. Written as DNA, the CDR3 is TGTGCCAGCAGTTACGACCCCACAGATACGCAGTATTTT. The V call is TRBV6-5, the J call TRBJ2-3; D remains ambiguous. V lost 2 bases and J lost 2, with 5 bases in between. CDR3 length equals 13 residues. Germline V CDR1 and CDR2: MNHEY, SVGAGI.